What follows are 9 T cell receptor beta chains derived from one specimen sequenced in a study of graft-versus-host responses after intestinal transplantation. Produced via immunoSEQ multiplex PCR; TCRdb's table is partial and in-frame only. The sample holds about 130,000 clones; roughly 91% are singletons and the top ten take about 0.19%. These receptors' antigens are unknown. Here the sequenced sample was unstimulated CD4+ T cells sorted from spleen or lymph node cells, taken before intestinal transplant. These receptors originate from a human donor who received an intestinal transplant.

The chain recombines TRBV6-4 with TRBJ2-5, with TRBD2 matching 12 bases. The V gene end was trimmed by 0 bases and the J gene end by 5 bases; junction bases not matched to a gene: 4. Germline CDR1 is MRHNA and CDR2 is SNTAGT. The CDR3 runs 16 residues. In DNA form, the CDR3 reads TGTGCCAGCAGTGACTCGAGACTAGCGGGAGCGGAGACCCAGTACTTC. It yields the protein CASSDSRLAGAETQYF.

The rearrangement links TRBV9 to TRBJ2-5; 14 bases are a match to TRBD2. The CDR3 extends over 16 amino acids. Germline values: CDR1 SGDLS, CDR2 YYNGEE. J gave up 4 bases and V 3 bases, and 5 bases lay outside the gene matches. CDR3: CASSARLAGGRETQYF. The CDR3 coding sequence is TGTGCCAGCAGCGCCCGACTAGCGGGAGGGCGAGAGACCCAGTACTTC. The full variable domain, in which reference TRBV9 and TRBJ2-5 provide the parts outside the CDR3, is DSGVTQTPKHLITATGQRVTLRCSPRSGDLSVYWYQQSLDQGLQFLIQYYNGEERAKGNILERFSAQQFPDLHSELNLSSLELGDSALYFCASSARLAGGRETQYFGPGTRLLVL.

In its sample, this clone was seen once. This same CDR3 is encoded by further DNA sequences in the sample. This rearrangement joins TRBV5-1 to TRBJ2-7; no clear D gene. V was trimmed by 1 base and J by 4 bases, leaving 6 bases between them. Germline V lookup: CDR1 SGHRS, CDR2 YFSETQ. The CDR3 runs to 12 residues. In DNA form, the CDR3 reads TGCGCCAGCAGCTTGACAGCATACGAGCAGTACTTC. It encodes CASSLTAYEQYF.

CDR3 residues: CSLIRALSYNEQFF. CDR3 DNA sequence: TGCAGCCTCATCCGAGCCTTATCCTACAATGAGCAGTTCTTC. The V call is TRBV29-1, the J call TRBJ2-1; unclear D gene. Germline loops: CDR1 SQVTM, CDR2 ANQGSEA. Trimming removed 8 bases at V and 1 base at J, with 15 bases between. The CDR3 runs 14 residues.

The chain employs TRBV30 and TRBJ1-4; tentative D call: TRBD1 (5 bases). V shed 3 bases and J shed 4 bases, with 12 bases lying between them. The germline gives CDR1 GTSNPN, CDR2 SVGIG (reference sequence). The CDR3 runs to 14 residues. The CDR3: CAWSLGQVNEKLFF. Written as DNA, the CDR3 is TGTGCCTGGAGCCTGGGGCAGGTTAATGAAAAACTGTTTTTT.

The chain carries TRBV11-2 and TRBJ2-7, with D perhaps given as TRBD1 or TRBD2 (6 bases each). Germline-derived CDR1 and CDR2 are SGHAT and FQNNGV. V lost 0 bases, J lost 4 bases, and 22 bases lay in between. This CDR3 has 18 residues. The CDR3 protein is CASSLERIRGRPDYEQYF. The CDR3 DNA follows: TGTGCCAGCAGCTTAGAGAGGATCCGGGGGCGCCCCGATTACGAGCAGTACTTC.

The J gene is TRBJ1-2, the V gene TRBV27, with D possibly matching TRBD1 (6 bases). The CDR3 has 18 amino acids. Germline V gene lookup returns CDR1 MNHEY and CDR2 SMNVEV (reference sequence). Trimming pared 4 bases from V and 0 bases from J, leaving 21 bases between. The CDR3 is CASSSTSLGGGANYGYTF. CDR3 nucleotide sequence: TGTGCCAGCAGTTCCACCTCTTTAGGAGGGGGAGCTAACTATGGCTACACCTTC.

This rearrangement joins TRBV7-2 to TRBJ2-7, with 11 bases lining up with TRBD2. The trim removed 5 bases at V and 5 bases at J, leaving 5 bases unmatched. The CDR3 is made up of 14 amino acids. Germline V gene lookup returns CDR1 SGHTA and CDR2 FQGNSA. CDR3 amino acids: CASSLLAGVNEQYF. CDR3 sequence (DNA): TGTGCCAGCAGCCTACTAGCGGGAGTTAACGAGCAGTACTTC.

This chain links TRBV30 with TRBJ1-2; TRBD1 matches at 8 bases. Germline V gene data show CDR1 as GTSNPN and CDR2 as SVGIG (reference sequence). The CDR3 covers 16 residues. V dropped 1 base and J dropped 5; count of bases not matched to a gene: 12. Here the CDR3 DNA reads TGTGCCTGGAGTGCGACAGGGGCCGGGAGAAGATATGGCTACACCTTC. Translating it yields CAWSATGAGRRYGYTF.